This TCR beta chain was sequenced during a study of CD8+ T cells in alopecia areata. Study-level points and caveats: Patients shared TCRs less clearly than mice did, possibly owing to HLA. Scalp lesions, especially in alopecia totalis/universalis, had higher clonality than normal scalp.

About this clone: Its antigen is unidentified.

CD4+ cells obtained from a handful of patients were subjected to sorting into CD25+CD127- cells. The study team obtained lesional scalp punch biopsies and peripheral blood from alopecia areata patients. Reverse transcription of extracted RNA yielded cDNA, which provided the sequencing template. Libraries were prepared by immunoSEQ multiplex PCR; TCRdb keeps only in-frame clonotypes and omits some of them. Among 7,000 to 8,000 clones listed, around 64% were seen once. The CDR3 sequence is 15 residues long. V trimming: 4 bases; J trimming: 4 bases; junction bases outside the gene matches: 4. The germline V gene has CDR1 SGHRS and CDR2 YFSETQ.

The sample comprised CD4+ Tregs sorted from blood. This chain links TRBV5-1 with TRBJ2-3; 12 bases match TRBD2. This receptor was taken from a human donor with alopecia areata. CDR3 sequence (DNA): TGCGCCAGCAGCAAGACTAGCGGGAGCGCAGATACGCAGTATTTT. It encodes CASSKTSGSADTQYF.